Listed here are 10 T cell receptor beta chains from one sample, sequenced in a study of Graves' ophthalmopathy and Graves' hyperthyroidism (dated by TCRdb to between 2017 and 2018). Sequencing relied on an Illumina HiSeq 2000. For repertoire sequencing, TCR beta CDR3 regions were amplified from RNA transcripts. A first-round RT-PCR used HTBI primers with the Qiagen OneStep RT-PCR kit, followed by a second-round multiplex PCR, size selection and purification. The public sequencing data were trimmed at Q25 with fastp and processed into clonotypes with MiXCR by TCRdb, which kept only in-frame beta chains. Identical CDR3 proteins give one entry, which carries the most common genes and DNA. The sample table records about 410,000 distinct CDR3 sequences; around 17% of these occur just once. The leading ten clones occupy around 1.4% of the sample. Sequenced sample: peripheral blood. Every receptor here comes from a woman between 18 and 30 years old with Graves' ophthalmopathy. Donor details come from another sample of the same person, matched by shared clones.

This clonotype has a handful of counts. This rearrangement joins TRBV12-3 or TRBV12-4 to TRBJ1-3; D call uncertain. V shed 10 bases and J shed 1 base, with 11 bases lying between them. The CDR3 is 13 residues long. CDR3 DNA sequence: TGTGCCACTTTAAGGGCTTCTGGAAACACCATATATTTT. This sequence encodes CATLRASGNTIYF.

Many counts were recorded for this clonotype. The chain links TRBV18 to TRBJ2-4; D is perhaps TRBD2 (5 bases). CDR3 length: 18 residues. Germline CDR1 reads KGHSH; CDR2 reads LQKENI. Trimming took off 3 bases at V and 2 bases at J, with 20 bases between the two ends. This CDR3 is CASSPWQFRRRTKNIQYF. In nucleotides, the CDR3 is TGTGCCAGCTCACCCTGGCAGTTCAGGCGGAGGACCAAAAACATTCAGTACTTC.

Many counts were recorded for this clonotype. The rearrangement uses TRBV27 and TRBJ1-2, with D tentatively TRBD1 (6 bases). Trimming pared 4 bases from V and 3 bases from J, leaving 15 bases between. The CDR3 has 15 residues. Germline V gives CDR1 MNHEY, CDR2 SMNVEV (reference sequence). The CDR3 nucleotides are TGTGCCAGCAGTTCCCCGCGACAGGCATACTATGGCTACACCTTC. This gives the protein CASSSPRQAYYGYTF.

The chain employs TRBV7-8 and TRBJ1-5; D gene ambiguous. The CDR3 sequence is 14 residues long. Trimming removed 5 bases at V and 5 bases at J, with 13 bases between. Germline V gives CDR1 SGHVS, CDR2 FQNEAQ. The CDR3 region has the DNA TGTGCCAGCAGCCCGTCCAACTCGTATCAGCCCCAGCATTTT. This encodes CASSPSNSYQPQHF. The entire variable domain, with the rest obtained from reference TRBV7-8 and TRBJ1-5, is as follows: GAGVSQSPRYKVAKRGQDVALRCDPISGHVSLFWYQQALGQGPEFLTYFQNEAQLDKSGLPSDRFFAERPEGSVSTLKIQRTQQEDSAVYLCASSPSNSYQPQHFGDGTRLSIL.

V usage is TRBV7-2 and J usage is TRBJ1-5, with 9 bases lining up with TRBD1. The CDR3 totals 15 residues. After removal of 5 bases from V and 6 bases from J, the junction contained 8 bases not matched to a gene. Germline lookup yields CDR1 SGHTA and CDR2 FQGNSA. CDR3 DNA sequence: TGTGCCAGCAGCCCAGGAGGGGACAGGGCTCAGCCCCAGCATTTT. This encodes CASSPGGDRAQPQHF.

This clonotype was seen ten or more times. CDR3 in amino acids: CAISESRRTGNSPLHF. The DNA of the CDR3 is TGTGCCATCAGTGAGTCGAGAAGGACAGGCAATTCACCCCTCCACTTT. V is TRBV10-3 and J is TRBJ1-6, with 7 bases lining up with TRBD1. The V segment lost 0 bases and the J segment 7 bases; nucleotides outside the gene matches: 6. Germline CDR1 is ENHRY and CDR2 is SYGVKD. The CDR3 covers 16 residues.

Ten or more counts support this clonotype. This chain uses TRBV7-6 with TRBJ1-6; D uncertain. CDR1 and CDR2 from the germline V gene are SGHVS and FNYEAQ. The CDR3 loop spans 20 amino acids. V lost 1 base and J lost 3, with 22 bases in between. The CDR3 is CASSLVGGLGRDRYNSPLHF. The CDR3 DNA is TGTGCCAGCAGCTTAGTGGGTGGCCTCGGAAGGGATCGCTATAATTCACCCCTCCACTTT.

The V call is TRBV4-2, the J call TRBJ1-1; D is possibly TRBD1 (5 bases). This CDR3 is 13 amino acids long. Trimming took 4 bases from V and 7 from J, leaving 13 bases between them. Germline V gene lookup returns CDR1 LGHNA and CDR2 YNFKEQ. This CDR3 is CASSLVGENEAFF. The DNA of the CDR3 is TGTGCCAGCAGCCTGGTGGGGGAAAATGAAGCTTTCTTT.

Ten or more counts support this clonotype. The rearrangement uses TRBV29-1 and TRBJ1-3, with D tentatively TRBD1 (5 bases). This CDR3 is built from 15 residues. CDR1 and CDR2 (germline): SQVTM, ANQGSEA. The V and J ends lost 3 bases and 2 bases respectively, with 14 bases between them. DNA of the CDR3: TGCAGCGTTGAGGGACTAGGAGGCGCTGGAAACACCATATATTTT. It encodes CSVEGLGGAGNTIYF. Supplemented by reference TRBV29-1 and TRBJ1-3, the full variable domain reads SAVISQKPSRDICQRGTSLTIQCQVDSQVTMMFWYRQQPGQSLTLIATANQGSEATYESGFVIDKFPISRPNLTFSTLTVSNMSPEDSSIYLCSVEGLGGAGNTIYFGEGSWLTVV.

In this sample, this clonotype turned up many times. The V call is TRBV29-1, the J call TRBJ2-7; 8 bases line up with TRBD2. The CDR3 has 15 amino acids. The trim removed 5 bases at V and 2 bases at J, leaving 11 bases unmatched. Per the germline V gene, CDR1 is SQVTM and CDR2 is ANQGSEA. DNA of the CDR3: TGCAGCGTTTCACACACTAGCGGCCAGACCTACGAGCAGTACTTC. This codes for CSVSHTSGQTYEQYF.